Below are 20 T cell receptor beta chains sequenced from a single sample in a study of shared clonotypes between healthy human individuals. The table came from immunoSEQ multiplex PCR; TCRdb's copy has only in-frame clones and leaves some out. The table lists hundreds of thousands of clones, about two thirds of them singletons. The sample taken for sequencing was memory CD4+ T cells sorted from blood. Subset: CD45RA-negative fraction. The receptor set was obtained from a woman in her 30s in good health.

Comments on this clone: The sample has other DNA sequences that encode this CDR3 too. J is TRBJ2-5 and V is TRBV30; D not certain. V lost 0 bases and J lost 2, with 10 bases in between. CDR1 and CDR2 (germline): GTSNPN, SVGIG (reference sequence). CDR3 size: 14 residues. CDR3 sequence: CAWSVRSQQETQYF. CDR3 DNA: TGTGCCTGGAGTGTACGCAGTCAACAAGAGACCCAGTACTTC.

The V and J genes are TRBV2 and TRBJ1-1; TRBD1 matches 7 bases. Per the germline V gene, CDR1 is SNHLY and CDR2 is FYNNEI. V gave up 10 bases and J gave up 5 bases; unmatched junction bases: 13. This CDR3 has 14 residues. The CDR3 sequence: CAIYQGGVRTEAFF. CDR3 coding DNA: TGTGCCATCTATCAGGGGGGCGTGAGGACTGAAGCTTTCTTT.

This clone was picked up one time. The genes are TRBV7-3 and TRBJ2-6; 9 bases fit TRBD1. Trimming cost V 2 bases and J 4 bases; bases outside gene matches: 6. The CDR3 has 17 residues. Germline V CDR1 and CDR2: SGHTA, FQGTGA. The CDR3, as DNA: TGTGCCAGCAGCTTACGACAGGGGGTAAGCGGGGCCAACGTCCTGACTTTC. This sequence encodes CASSLRQGVSGANVLTF.

This chain joins TRBV30 and TRBJ2-3, with D possibly matching TRBD2 (6 bases). Germline CDR1 is GTSNPN and CDR2 is SVGIG (reference sequence). With 0 bases removed from V and 2 bases from J, the gap between germline ends came to 15 bases. This CDR3 is built from 16 residues. CDR3 protein: CAWSVLWASATDTQYF. The CDR3 nucleotides are TGTGCCTGGAGTGTACTGTGGGCTAGCGCCACAGATACGCAGTATTTT.

Details on this clone: Other DNA sequences within the sample encode an identical CDR3. V gene TRBV10-1 combines with J gene TRBJ2-2, with 8 positions matching TRBD2. Trimming took 6 bases from V and 6 from J; bases not matched to a gene: 0. CDR3 length: 12 residues. CDR1 WNHNN and CDR2 SYGVQD come from the germline V gene (reference sequence). The CDR3: CASSGGAGELFF. In nucleotides, the CDR3 is TGCGCCAGCAGCGGGGGGGCCGGGGAGCTGTTTTTT.

The chain carries TRBV28 and TRBJ1-4; D is ambiguous. CDR1 MDHEN and CDR2 SYDVKM come from the germline V gene. This CDR3 spans 14 amino acids. With 7 bases removed from V and 5 bases from J, the gap between germline ends came to 14 bases. CDR3 amino acids: CASTSNTLNEKLFF. The CDR3 DNA reads TGTGCCAGCACCTCTAACACACTCAATGAAAAACTGTTTTTT.

The CDR3 coding sequence is TGTGCCAGCAGCTTAGAGGGCAGCTCCTACGAGCAGTACTTC. This translates into CASSLEGSSYEQYF. The chain has TRBV7-6 and TRBJ2-7; D is undetermined. V was trimmed by 1 base and J by 0 bases, leaving 7 bases between them. This CDR3 spans 14 amino acids. Per germline, CDR1 SGHVS and CDR2 FNYEAQ.

This clone was recorded once. The V gene is TRBV6-6, the J gene TRBJ2-7; D might be TRBD2 (6 bases). The V and J ends lost 6 bases and 3 bases respectively, with 9 bases between them. The CDR3 length is 12 residues. The germline gives CDR1 MNHNY, CDR2 SVGAGI (reference sequence). This CDR3 reads CASRSGDYEQYF. As DNA, the CDR3 is TGTGCCAGCAGATCGGGAGACTACGAGCAGTACTTC.

V usage is TRBV7-2 and J usage is TRBJ2-7, with a possible D match to TRBD1 (6 bases). The germline V gene encodes CDR1 SGHTA and CDR2 FQGNSA. With 0 bases removed from V and 2 bases from J, the gap between germline ends came to 17 bases. This CDR3 region has 17 residues. CDR3 amino acids: CASSLASGHRVPYEQYF. The CDR3 coding sequence is TGTGCCAGCAGCTTAGCCTCGGGACACCGGGTCCCCTACGAGCAGTACTTC.

The chain joins TRBV11-2 to TRBJ1-1; D ambiguous. CDR1 is SGHAT, CDR2 FQNNGV, per germline. The V end was cut by 1 base, the J end by 0 bases, with 12 bases between. The CDR3 consists of 16 residues. CDR3 sequence reads: CASSLAKQLMNTEAFF. DNA of the CDR3: TGTGCCAGCAGCTTAGCCAAACAGCTGATGAACACTGAAGCTTTCTTT. The full variable domain, with the rest looked up from reference TRBV11-2 and TRBJ1-1, is EAGVAQSPRYKIIEKRQSVAFWCNPISGHATLYWYQQILGQGPKLLIQFQNNGVVDDSQLPKDRFSAERLKGVDSTLKIQPAKLEDSAVYLCASSLAKQLMNTEAFFGQGTRLTVV.

This clone appeared a few times. This chain uses TRBV5-1 with TRBJ1-3; D not certain. The CDR3 consists of 16 residues. Germline V gene data show CDR1 as SGHRS and CDR2 as YFSETQ. Trimming stripped 4 bases from V and 0 bases from J, with 14 bases between. The DNA of the CDR3 is TGCGCCAGCAGCCCTTCCGAGCCCAGCTCTGGAAACACCATATATTTT. Translated: CASSPSEPSSGNTIYF. The variable domain in full, with the rest retrieved from reference TRBV5-1 and TRBJ1-3, is KAGVTQTPRYLIKTRGQQVTLSCSPISGHRSVSWYQQTPGQGLQFLFEYFSETQRNKGNFPGRFSGRQFSNSRSEMNVSTLELGDSALYLCASSPSEPSSGNTIYFGEGSWLTVV.

The gene calls are TRBV19 and TRBJ2-7; 7 nucleotides agree with TRBD2. Per the germline V gene, CDR1 is LNHDA and CDR2 is SQIVND (reference sequence). The V gene end was trimmed by 5 bases and the J gene end by 4 bases; junction bases not matched to a gene: 8. CDR3 length: 14 residues. In nucleotides, the CDR3 is TGTGCCAGTAGTCCAGCTAGCGGCCATTACGAGCAGTACTTC. Amino acid sequence: CASSPASGHYEQYF.

DNA for the CDR3: TGTGCCAGCAGTTTACGGGGGAATTCACCCCTCCACTTT. Its translation is CASSLRGNSPLHF. This chain connects TRBV27 to TRBJ1-6; a weak D match, TRBD1 (5 bases). Germline CDR1 reads MNHEY; CDR2 reads SMNVEV (reference sequence). This CDR3 has 13 residues. V lost 2 bases and J lost 7, with 6 bases in between.

The V call is TRBV6-1, the J call TRBJ2-7, with 7 bases matching TRBD2. The trim removed 5 bases at V and 3 bases at J, leaving 7 bases unmatched. There are 14 residues in the CDR3. Germline V gives CDR1 MNHNS, CDR2 SASEGT. The CDR3, as DNA: TGTGCCAGCAGTAGGAGCGGGGAATTCTACGAGCAGTACTTC. As protein: CASSRSGEFYEQYF.

V usage is TRBV5-1 and J usage is TRBJ2-7; D not certain. Germline V gene data show CDR1 as SGHRS and CDR2 as YFSETQ. Trimming shortened V by 0 bases and J by 3 bases, and 13 bases separated the two germline ends. The CDR3 spans 15 residues. The CDR3: CASSLDQLGVYEQYF. DNA of the CDR3: TGCGCCAGCAGCTTGGATCAGCTAGGCGTCTACGAGCAGTACTTC.

The chain has TRBV6-1 and TRBJ1-5; D unclear. The CDR3 is made up of 15 amino acids. V shed 6 bases and J shed 0 bases, with 12 bases lying between them. Germline CDR1 MNHNS, CDR2 SASEGT. The CDR3 DNA sequence: TGTGCCAGCAGCGTCGGGGAATATAGCAATCAGCCCCAGCATTTT. It encodes CASSVGEYSNQPQHF.

The chain couples TRBV2 to TRBJ1-2; D remains ambiguous. The germline V and J ends were trimmed by 10 bases and 4 bases, with 13 bases remaining between them. There are 12 residues in the CDR3. The germline gives CDR1 SNHLY, CDR2 FYNNEI. The DNA for the CDR3 is TGTGCCACCAGAGGGCAGATCTATGGCTACACCTTC. It is translated as CATRGQIYGYTF.

This clone was counted once. The chain uses TRBV27 and TRBJ2-5; D unresolved. The CDR3 length is 15 residues. Germline V gene sequence: CDR1 MNHEY, CDR2 SMNVEV (reference sequence). V was cut by 2 bases and J by 2 bases, with 12 bases left in between. CDR3 in DNA: TGTGCCAGCAGTTTACGGCGACTCCCGCAAGAGACCCAGTACTTC. Residues: CASSLRRLPQETQYF.

Comment on this clone: This specimen includes other DNA sequences encoding the same CDR3. The rearrangement uses TRBV19 and TRBJ2-5; D uncertain. This CDR3 has 11 amino acids. Germline CDR1 and CDR2: LNHDA and SQIVND (reference sequence). Trimming pared 4 bases from V and 5 bases from J, leaving 5 bases between. In nucleotides, the CDR3 is TGTGCCAGTAGTACCCGGGAGACCCAGTACTTC. It encodes CASSTRETQYF.

The V call is TRBV28, the J call TRBJ1-5; D call uncertain. Looked up from germline, CDR1 is MDHEN and CDR2 is SYDVKM. This CDR3 is built from 16 residues. Trimming took off 1 base at V and 0 bases at J, with 10 bases between the two ends. The CDR3: CASSLFQANSNQPQHF. DNA of the CDR3: TGTGCCAGCAGTTTATTCCAGGCGAATAGCAATCAGCCCCAGCATTTT.